A single sample gave rise to the 21 T cell receptor beta chains below, sequenced in a study of naive and memory T cell subsets (dated 2017 in TCRdb). The library was produced with UMI-ligation and nested PCR. Reads for this sample came from an Illumina MiSeq. The beta constant-region primer was an equimolar mix of two oligonucleotides covering both TRBC1 and TRBC2. The public reads were reanalyzed by TCRdb: fastp trimming at Q25, MiXCR alignment, in-frame beta chains only. Merged by CDR3 protein, the rows form single entries marked with the most common genes and DNA. The sample data list 70,000 to 95,000 distinct CDR3 sequences, and approximately 6.5% of these were observed just once. The ten largest make up 1.5% to 2% of the sample. The sample comprised central memory CD4+ T cells from blood. In the paper's terms, the cell subset or site label means: central memory, CD45RA- CD27+. These receptors were collected from a human donor in good health.

This chain uses TRBV7-3 with TRBJ2-2, with TRBD2 identical over 8 bases. Germline V lookup: CDR1 SGHTA, CDR2 FQGTGA. CDR3 length equals 14 residues. J gave up 0 bases and V 6 bases, and 0 bases lay outside the gene matches. The CDR3 DNA is TGTGCCAGCAGGACTAGCGCGAACACCGGGGAGCTGTTTTTT. Translating it yields CASRTSANTGELFF.

This clonotype was counted ten times or more. This chain links TRBV5-6 with TRBJ1-6; weak D call: TRBD1 (5 bases). The CDR3 is 14 residues long. V shed 3 bases and J shed 7 bases, with 11 bases lying between them. Germline V CDR1 and CDR2: SGHDT, YYEEEE. The chain's CDR3 is CASSSGTVNSPLHF. The CDR3 DNA reads TGTGCCAGCAGCTCCGGGACGGTGAATTCACCCCTCCACTTT.

This clonotype occurred many times. The J gene is TRBJ1-1, the V gene TRBV20-1, with D tentatively TRBD1 (6 bases). This CDR3 spans 14 amino acids. Per germline, CDR1 DFQATT and CDR2 SNEGSKA (reference sequence). V was cut by 5 bases and J by 1 base, with 14 bases left in between. This CDR3 is CSASPTGRNTEAFF. The CDR3 DNA reads as TGCAGTGCTTCACCCACAGGGAGGAACACTGAAGCTTTCTTT.

This clonotype has a count of ten or more. The chain links TRBV18 to TRBJ1-4, with 8 bases fitting TRBD1. The V segment lost 6 bases and the J segment 0 bases; nucleotides outside the gene matches: 6. There are 16 residues in the CDR3. The germline V gene has CDR1 KGHSH and CDR2 LQKENI. The CDR3 loop reads CASSDRDVATNEKLFF. The CDR3, as DNA: TGTGCCAGCTCGGACAGGGACGTTGCAACTAATGAAAAACTGTTTTTT.

This clonotype showed up just a few times. The chain employs TRBV7-2 and TRBJ1-2; D not certain. The CDR3 spans 13 residues. The V and J ends lost 6 bases and 0 bases respectively, with 8 bases between them. CDR1 and CDR2 from the germline V gene are SGHTA and FQGNSA. CDR3 region: CASRQNPNYGYTF. The CDR3 region has the DNA TGTGCCAGCAGGCAGAACCCTAACTATGGCTACACCTTC.

This clonotype was detected many times. The chain employs TRBV28 and TRBJ2-7; D uncertain. The CDR3 extends over 12 amino acids. V was pared by 6 bases and J by 2 bases, with 8 bases between. The germline CDR1 and CDR2 sequences are MDHEN and SYDVKM. The chain's CDR3 is CASSLAPYEQYF. CDR3 nucleotides: TGTGCCAGCAGCCTGGCTCCCTACGAGCAGTACTTC.

This clonotype was detected only once. It is likely a read error, because the conserved phenylalanine at the end of the CDR3 is missing. The chain has TRBV5-6 and TRBJ2-1; the D gene is possibly TRBD2 (6 bases). The ends were cut back, 2 bases at V and 3 bases at J, with 15 bases in the middle. Germline CDR1 and CDR2: SGHDT and YYEEEE. The CDR3 has 16 amino acids. The CDR3 coding sequence is TGTGCCAGCAGCTTTCAGCCCCAGGGACTCTACAATGAGCAGTTCATC. It codes for CASSFQPQGLYNEQFI.

This clonotype has ten or more counts. The chain employs TRBV30 and TRBJ2-7; either TRBD1 or TRBD2 may fit D (5 bases each). V dropped 0 bases and J dropped 7 bases, with 16 bases sitting between them. Looked up from germline, CDR1 is GTSNPN and CDR2 is SVGIG (reference sequence). CDR3 length: 14 amino acids. The CDR3 nucleotides are TGTGCCTGGAGTGTTATGGGGGAGTCGGAAGAGCAGTACTTC. It is translated as CAWSVMGESEEQYF.

This clonotype was recorded many times. J is TRBJ1-2 and V is TRBV5-4; a possible D gene is TRBD1 (5 bases). Germline V gene sequence: CDR1 SGHNT, CDR2 YYREEE (reference sequence). The CDR3 is made up of 14 amino acids. V shed 4 bases and J shed 8 bases, with 18 bases lying between them. The DNA of the CDR3 is TGTGCCAGCAGCGCCCGGGACCGCACCTACGGCTACACCTTC. This gives the protein CASSARDRTYGYTF.

In its sample, this clonotype was seen many times. The chain recombines TRBV3-1 with TRBJ1-2; 7 bases are shared with TRBD1. Germline values: CDR1 LGHDT, CDR2 YNNKEL (reference sequence). The CDR3 consists of 14 residues. With V trimmed by 4 bases and J by 4 bases, 6 bases remained unmatched. DNA for the CDR3: TGTGCCAGCAGCCCCACGACAGGGACCTATGGCTACACCTTC. Its translation: CASSPTTGTYGYTF.

There are many counts of this clonotype. The CDR3: CASSSPGVSGGYEQYF. The DNA for the CDR3 is TGTGCCAGCAGCTCGCCGGGGGTGTCGGGAGGGTACGAGCAGTACTTC. This chain joins TRBV7-8 and TRBJ2-7, with TRBD2 matching 8 bases. Trimming took 4 bases from V and 4 from J; bases not matched to a gene: 12. Germline V gene lookup returns CDR1 SGHVS and CDR2 FQNEAQ. The CDR3 length is 16 residues.

This clonotype was counted many times. This chain joins TRBV20-1 and TRBJ2-4; D gene ambiguous. This CDR3 is 14 amino acids long. Germline V gene data show CDR1 as DFQATT and CDR2 as SNEGSKA (reference sequence). V gave up 6 bases and J gave up 1 base, with 13 bases separating them. CDR3 amino acids: CSASISKAKNIQYF. CDR3 in DNA: TGCAGTGCCTCGATCAGCAAGGCCAAAAACATTCAGTACTTC.

The chain carries TRBV27 and TRBJ2-1; D ambiguous. Per the germline V gene, CDR1 is MNHEY and CDR2 is SMNVEV (reference sequence). CDR3 length: 14 amino acids. The V and J ends lost 5 bases and 4 bases respectively, with 12 bases between them. The CDR3 DNA is TGTGCCAGCAGTCCTAGGTTGGCTTACAATGAGCAGTTCTTC. Protein: CASSPRLAYNEQFF.

This clonotype was detected only a few times. The chain links TRBV6-5 to TRBJ2-3; no clear D. V dropped 2 bases and J dropped 4 bases, with 7 bases sitting between them. CDR3 length: 13 residues. From germline, CDR1 is MNHEY and CDR2 SVGAGI. CDR3 nucleotides: TGTGCCAGCAGTTACGGGTCAGCAGATACGCAGTATTTT. It encodes CASSYGSADTQYF.

This clonotype appeared many times. The chain joins TRBV7-8 to TRBJ1-5; no firm D call. The ends were cut back, 2 bases at V and 5 bases at J, with 10 bases in the middle. The CDR3 consists of 14 residues. Per germline, CDR1 SGHVS and CDR2 FQNEAQ. The CDR3 loop is CASSLTDGYQPQHF. CDR3 nucleotide sequence: TGTGCCAGCAGCTTAACGGACGGTTATCAGCCCCAGCATTTT.

Worth noting for this clonotype: Given a much more abundant clone one base away, this may be a read error. This CDR3 is CANSYTGTGGTEAFF. The CDR3 region has the DNA TGTGCCAACAGCTATACCGGGACAGGGGGCACTGAAGCTTTCTTT. The gene calls are TRBV5-6 and TRBJ1-1, with 11 bases that match TRBD1. There are 15 residues in the CDR3. Germline CDR1 reads SGHDT; CDR2 reads YYEEEE. The variable domain in full, completed from reference TRBV5-6 and TRBJ1-1, reads DAGVTQSPTHLIKTRGQQVTLRCSPKSGHDTVSWYQQALGQGPQFIFQYYEEEERQRGNFPDRFSGHQFPNYSSELNVNALLLGDSALYLCANSYTGTGGTEAFFGQGTRLTVV.

This clonotype showed up many times. The V gene is TRBV29-1, the J gene TRBJ2-5; TRBD1 agrees at 7 bases. This CDR3 comprises 13 residues. After removal of 6 bases from V and 13 bases from J, the junction contained 17 bases not matched to a gene. The V gene's germline CDR1 is SQVTM and CDR2 ANQGSEA. The CDR3 nucleotides are TGCAGCGTGATGGACAGGCGGTCGGATATGCCGTACTTC. Protein product: CSVMDRRSDMPYF.

The rearrangement uses TRBV7-8 and TRBJ2-7; maybe TRBD2 (5 bases). V lost 0 bases, J lost 5 bases, and 8 bases lay in between. This CDR3 is 13 amino acids long. Looked up from germline, CDR1 is SGHVS and CDR2 is FQNEAQ. The CDR3, as DNA: TGTGCCAGCAGCTTAGCCACTAGAAACGAGCAGTACTTC. Its protein is CASSLATRNEQYF.

The chain joins TRBV2 to TRBJ1-1; tentative D call: TRBD1 (5 bases). The length of the CDR3 is 14 residues. Trimming left V 7 bases short and J 0 bases short, with 12 bases between. Germline V gene sequence: CDR1 SNHLY, CDR2 FYNNEI. The CDR3 DNA reads TGTGCCAGCATTCAGGGCACCATGAACACTGAAGCTTTCTTT. Translation gives CASIQGTMNTEAFF.

This clonotype was seen ten or more times. The chain recombines TRBV18 with TRBJ1-1; 8 nucleotides agree with TRBD1. V was clipped by 3 bases and J by 3 bases; unmatched bases: 0. Germline CDR1 and CDR2: KGHSH and LQKENI. The CDR3 runs to 13 residues. DNA of the CDR3: TGTGCCAGCTCACCGACAGGGGACACTGAAGCTTTCTTT. As protein: CASSPTGDTEAFF.

This clonotype was counted only a few times. This may stem from a read error, because a much larger clone lies one nucleotide away. This chain uses TRBV7-2 with TRBJ1-2, with 9 bases that match TRBD1. The ends lost 5 bases at V and 4 bases at J; junction bases unmatched: 2. Germline V gene data show CDR1 as SGHTA and CDR2 as FQGNSA. CDR3 length: 13 amino acids. The CDR3 is CASSRDRVYGYTF. The CDR3 region has the DNA TGTGCCAGCAGCCGGGACAGGGTCTATGGCTACACCTTC.